This TCR beta chain comes out of a study of blood T cell repertoires in COVID-19. Overall study context: Sources were T cells, B-cell-depleted T cells, or PBMCs; the material itself was cDNA or gDNA.

This CDR3 is built from 13 residues. Between the trimmed V and J ends, which lost 2 bases and 8 bases, there was a span of 12 bases. The germline CDR1 and CDR2 sequences are KGHSH and LQKENI. The protocol was immunoSEQ multiplex PCR, while the TCRdb copy is restricted to in-frame clones and leaves out a portion. The table lists 90,000 to 140,000 clones, approximately 80% of them singletons. This clone was seen a handful of times. The rearrangement links TRBV18 to TRBJ1-2; tentatively, D is TRBD1 (6 bases). The receptor was isolated from a man older than 75 with acute or convalescent COVID-19. The sample was peripheral blood. The DNA of the CDR3 is TGTGCCAGCTCACCAAGGACAGCGAGCGGCTACACCTTC. Translated: CASSPRTASGYTF.